This passage covers 3 T cell receptor beta chains from one sample sequenced in a study of blood T cell repertoires in COVID-19. Assay: immunoSEQ multiplex PCR; the TCRdb copy retains only in-frame clones and omits some. This sample has 180,000 or so clones, with roughly 80% found just once. Sequenced sample: peripheral blood. These receptors all stem from a woman in her forties with COVID-19, enrolled during active disease.

The CDR3 DNA sequence: TGTGCCAGCAGAGAGACAGGGGCAGGGGAGACCCAGTACTTC. This codes for CASRETGAGETQYF. The V call is TRBV28, the J call TRBJ2-5, with 8 positions matching TRBD1. This CDR3 has 14 residues. Germline V gene lookup returns CDR1 MDHEN and CDR2 SYDVKM. V dropped 6 bases and J dropped 5; count of bases not matched to a gene: 8.

The chain carries TRBV19 and TRBJ2-1, with 11 nucleotides matching TRBD2. Germline V gene sequence: CDR1 LNHDA, CDR2 SQIVND (reference sequence). The CDR3 has 15 residues. With 5 bases clipped from V and 5 bases from J, the junction kept 5 bases outside the gene matches. The DNA for the CDR3 is TGTGCCAGTAGTGGTGGGACTAGCGGACACAATGAGCAGTTCTTC. This codes for CASSGGTSGHNEQFF.

J is TRBJ1-6 and V is TRBV18; perhaps TRBD1 as D (6 bases). V was trimmed by 1 base and J by 7 bases, leaving 8 bases between them. This CDR3 has 14 residues. The germline gives CDR1 KGHSH, CDR2 LQKENI. CDR3 sequence: CASSPQGQNSPLHF. The CDR3 DNA sequence: TGTGCCAGCTCACCACAAGGACAGAATTCACCCCTCCACTTT.